This T cell receptor (beta chain) was retrieved from a study of a mutant IDH1 vaccine in newly diagnosed glioma (dated by TCRdb to about 2021). Turning to the overall study: Of the roughly 31 treated patients, about 62% were male and about 40% were female, and the mean age was roughly 40 years. Before enrollment, patients had received standard therapy of radiotherapy alone, temozolomide alone, or radiochemotherapy with temozolomide; most received the combination. Peripheral blood samples were drawn at six visits, namely V03 (baseline), V05, V07, V10, V12 and V13. For exploratory analyses, fewer than 30 treated patients had longitudinal TCRB deep sequencing done wherever samples were available.

Library creation used the immunoSEQ multiplex PCR assay. Rearranged TCR beta chain sequences were amplified using the hsTCRB Kit according to the manufacturer's protocol. TCRB libraries were sequenced on an Illumina MiSeq. Regarding the original processing steps: The proprietary platform of the kit vendor was used for demultiplexing, trimming and gene mapping. The source is immuneACCESS, and TCRdb retained only in-frame sequences with V and J called. Part of the clones is not carried over; for the studies checked, unresolved V genes explain less than half of this, and the remainder is unexplained. V, J and clone size are taken as reported in that table, and D and trimming were inferred from the DNA itself. The sample table lists tens of thousands of clones, 80% to 90% of them with a count of one. The ten largest account for around 21% of the sample. CDR1 MNHEY and CDR2 SVGAGI were looked up in the germline V gene. The CDR3 sequence holds 11 residues, the cysteine and phenylalanine included. Only the CDR3 region is kept as DNA, spanning 33 bases read in frame from base 1. V lost 7 bases and J lost 11 bases; the stretch between them is 14 bases long.

Of note for this clone: Its recognized antigen is unknown. Base qualities were left out, and no much larger clone turns up one base away.

This sample's time point label indicates: baseline, week 1 (first vaccination visit). Interpreted using the paper, the treatment or condition label stands for: pre-vaccination baseline after standard-of-care therapy. All donors had newly diagnosed IDH1-mutant astrocytomas of WHO grade 3 or 4 that showed loss of nuclear ATRX. The samples were drawn from NOA16, a multicentre, single-arm, open-label phase I trial in Germany that tested a mutant IDH1 peptide vaccine in humans for the first time. Visit V03 blood draws served as the baseline sample for immunogenicity testing. Genomic DNA for TCRB sequencing was isolated from EDTA blood with the DNeasy Blood and Tissue Kit. Overall study results and their limits: No apparent relationship was observed between pseudoprogression and alterations in the top peripheral T cell clonotypes detected by TCRB sequencing. The authors noted that analyses of patient blood samples could not be reproduced because of sample limitations. Immune responses induced by the vaccine were seen in roughly 92% of patients across multiple MHC alleles. PBMC samples for TCRB deep sequencing were selected based on availability.

The TCR was taken from a young man with glioma. The chain joins TRBV6-5 to TRBJ1-1, with the D gene too uncertain to name. Here the sequenced sample was PBMCs, taken from a glioma patient treated with radiotherapy, temozolomide or both. The CDR3 amino acid sequence is: CASTDLAVAFF. The bases read TGTGCCAGCACCGACTTGGCCGTCGCTTTCTTT.